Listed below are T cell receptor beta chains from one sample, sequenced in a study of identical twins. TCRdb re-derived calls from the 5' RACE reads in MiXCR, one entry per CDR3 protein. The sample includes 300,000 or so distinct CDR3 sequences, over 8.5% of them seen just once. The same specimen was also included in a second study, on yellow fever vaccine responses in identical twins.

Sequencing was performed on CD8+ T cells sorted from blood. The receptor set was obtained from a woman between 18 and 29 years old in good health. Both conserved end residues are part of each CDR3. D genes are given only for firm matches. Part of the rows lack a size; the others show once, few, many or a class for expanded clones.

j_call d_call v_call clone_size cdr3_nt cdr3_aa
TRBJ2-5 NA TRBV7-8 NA TGTGCCAGCAGCTCAGGGGGGGGCGGGGAGACCCAGTACTTC CASSSGGGGETQYF
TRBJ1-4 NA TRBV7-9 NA TGTGCCAGCAGCTTAGAGTCCGTCGAAGGAGAAAAACTGTTTTTT CASSLESVEGEKLFF
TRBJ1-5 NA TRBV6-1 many TGTGCCAGCTGGCGCCGGGGCGCGAATCAGCCCCAGCATTTT CASWRRGANQPQHF
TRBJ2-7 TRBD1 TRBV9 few TGTGCCAGCAGCCCTCGGACAGGTCATGAGCAGTACTTC CASSPRTGHEQYF
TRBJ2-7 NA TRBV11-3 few TGTGCCAGCGGGTATCTCATGAAGGCCTACGAGCAGTACTTC CASGYLMKAYEQYF
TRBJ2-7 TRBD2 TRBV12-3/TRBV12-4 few TGTGCCAGCACCGGGACTAGCGGGATCGACGAGCAGTACTTC CASTGTSGIDEQYF
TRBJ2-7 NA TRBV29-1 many TGCAGCGTTGAATTTGATCTTTCCTACGAGCAGTACTTC CSVEFDLSYEQYF
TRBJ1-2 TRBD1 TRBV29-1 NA TGCAGCGTCGACGACAGGGACTATGGCTACACCTTC CSVDDRDYGYTF
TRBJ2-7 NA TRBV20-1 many TGCAGTGCTAGATGGGCGGCATCCTACGAGCAGTACTTC CSARWAASYEQYF
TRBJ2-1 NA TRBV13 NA TGTGCCAGCAGCCCGCGTCCCCCCAATGAGCAGTTCTTC CASSPRPPNEQFF
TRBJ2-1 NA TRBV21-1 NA TGTGCCAGCAGCCTTCCCCTAGGGGTGCGGGATCTTATTCAGTTCTTC CASSLPLGVRDLIQFF
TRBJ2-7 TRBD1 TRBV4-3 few TGCGCCAGCAGCCACACGGGACAGGGCTACGAGCAGTACTTC CASSHTGQGYEQYF
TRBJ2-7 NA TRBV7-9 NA TGTGCCAGCAGCCCCGATACGCGGGGACAGTACTTC CASSPDTRGQYF
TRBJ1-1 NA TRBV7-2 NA TGTGCCAGCAGCCCCGGTTGGGGCGATGAAGCTTTCTTT CASSPGWGDEAFF
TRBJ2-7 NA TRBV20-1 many TGCAGTGCTAGAGAACCCACAGGGAGCTCCTACGAGCAGTACTTC CSAREPTGSSYEQYF